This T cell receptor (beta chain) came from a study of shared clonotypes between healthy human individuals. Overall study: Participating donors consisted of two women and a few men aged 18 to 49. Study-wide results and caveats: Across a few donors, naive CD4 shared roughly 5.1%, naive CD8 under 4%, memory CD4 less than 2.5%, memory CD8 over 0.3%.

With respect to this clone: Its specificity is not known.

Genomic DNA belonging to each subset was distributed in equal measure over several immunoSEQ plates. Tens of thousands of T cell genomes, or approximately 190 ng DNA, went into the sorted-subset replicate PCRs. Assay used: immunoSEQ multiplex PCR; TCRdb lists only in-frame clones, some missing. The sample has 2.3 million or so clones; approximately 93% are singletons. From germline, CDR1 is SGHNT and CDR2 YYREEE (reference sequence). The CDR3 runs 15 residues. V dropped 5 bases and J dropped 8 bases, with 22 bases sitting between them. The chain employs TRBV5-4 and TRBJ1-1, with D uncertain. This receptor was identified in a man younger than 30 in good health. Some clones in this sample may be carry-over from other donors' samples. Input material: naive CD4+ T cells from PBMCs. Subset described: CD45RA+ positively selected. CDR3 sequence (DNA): TGTGCCAGCAGTCCGGCGGTAGTTGGAGGCCGAGAAGCTTTCTTT. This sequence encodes CASSPAVVGGREAFF.